Below, one T cell receptor (beta chain) is given with its context. The antigen is unknown. This record belongs to a study of graft-versus-host responses after intestinal transplantation. Looking at the study overall: The transplants performed in recipients were multivisceral, liver-intestinal, or isolated intestinal. Broader study findings: GvH clones were found in recipient marrow; some appeared first in ileum or blood. Some patients had graft-donor T cell macrochimerism, and their allografts showed high graft-versus-host to host-versus-graft clonal ratios. Researchers found peak circulating GvH clone levels linked to early post-transplant HvG declines.

Germline V lookup: CDR1 MDHEN, CDR2 SYDVKM. The CDR3 runs 15 residues. Between the trimmed V and J ends, which lost 2 bases and 6 bases, there was a span of 14 bases. The protocol was immunoSEQ multiplex PCR, while the TCRdb copy is restricted to in-frame clones and leaves out a portion. The repertoire holds under 90,000 clones, with less than 95% as singletons. This chain joins TRBV28 and TRBJ2-1, with D perhaps matching TRBD1 (6 bases). This TCR was recovered from a human donor who was the organ donor for an intestinal transplant. The sample consisted of unstimulated CD4+ T cells sorted from spleen or lymph node cells, taken before transplant. CDR3: CASSLPFQGINEQFF. DNA of the CDR3: TGTGCCAGCAGTTTACCATTTCAGGGGATCAATGAGCAGTTCTTC.